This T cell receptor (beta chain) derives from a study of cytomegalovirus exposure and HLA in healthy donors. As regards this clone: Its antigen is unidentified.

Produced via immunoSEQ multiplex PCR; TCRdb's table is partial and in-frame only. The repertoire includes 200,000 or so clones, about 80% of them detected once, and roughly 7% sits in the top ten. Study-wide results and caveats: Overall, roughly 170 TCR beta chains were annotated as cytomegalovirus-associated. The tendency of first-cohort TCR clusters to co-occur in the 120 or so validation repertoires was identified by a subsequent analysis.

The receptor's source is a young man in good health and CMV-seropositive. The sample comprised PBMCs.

The CDR3 nucleotides read TGTGCCAGCAGCAAGGACAGGGGGCGCTTATACGAGCAGTACTTC. This encodes CASSKDRGRLYEQYF. V gene TRBV7-2 combines with J gene TRBJ2-7; 11 positions agree with TRBD1. Losses at the gene ends were 5 bases for V and 4 bases for J; bases not matched to a gene: 7. Germline CDR1 is SGHTA and CDR2 is FQGNSA. The CDR3 covers 15 residues.